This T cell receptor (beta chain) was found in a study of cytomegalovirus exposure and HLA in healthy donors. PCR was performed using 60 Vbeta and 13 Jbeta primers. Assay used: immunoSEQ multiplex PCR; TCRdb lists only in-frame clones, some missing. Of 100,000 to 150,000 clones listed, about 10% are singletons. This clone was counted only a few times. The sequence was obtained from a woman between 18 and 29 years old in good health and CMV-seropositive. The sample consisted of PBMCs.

The CDR3 DNA is TGTGCCACCAGCAAGCTCGCGGGCACTGAAGCTTTCTTT. Protein sequence: CATSKLAGTEAFF. The chain recombines TRBV15 with TRBJ1-1, with D unclear. With 4 bases removed from V and 4 bases from J, the gap between germline ends came to 10 bases. This CDR3 is 13 amino acids long. Germline V CDR1 and CDR2: LNHNV, YYDKDF (reference sequence).